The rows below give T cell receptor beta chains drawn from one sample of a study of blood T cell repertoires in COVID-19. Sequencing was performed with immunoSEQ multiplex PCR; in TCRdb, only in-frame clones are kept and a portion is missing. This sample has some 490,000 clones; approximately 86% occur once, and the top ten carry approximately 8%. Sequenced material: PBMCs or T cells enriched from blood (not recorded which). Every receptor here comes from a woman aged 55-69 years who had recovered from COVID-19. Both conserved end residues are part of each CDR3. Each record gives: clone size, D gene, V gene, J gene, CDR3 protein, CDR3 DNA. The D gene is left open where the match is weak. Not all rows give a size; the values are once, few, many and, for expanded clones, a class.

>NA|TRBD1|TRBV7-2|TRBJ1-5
CASSLEGQGALYFSQPQHF
TGTGCCAGCAGCTTAGAAGGGCAGGGGGCCCTATATTTTAGTCAGCCCCAGCATTTT
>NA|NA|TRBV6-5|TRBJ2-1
CASSYSFFLYNEQFF
TGTGCCAGCAGTTACTCCTTTTTTCTTTACAATGAGCAGTTCTTC
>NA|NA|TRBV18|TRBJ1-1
CASSPQASGAEAFF
TGTGCCAGCTCACCGCAGGCCTCGGGGGCTGAAGCTTTCTTT
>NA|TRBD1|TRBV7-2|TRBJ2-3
CASSLEGTGANTQYF
TGTGCCAGCAGCTTAGAGGGGACAGGGGCAAATACGCAGTATTTT
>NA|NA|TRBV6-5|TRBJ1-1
CASSQGGEAFF
TGTGCCAGCAGCCAGGGTGGGGAAGCTTTCTTT
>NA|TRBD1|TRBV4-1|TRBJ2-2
CASSQVGRGPVGELFF
TGCGCCAGCAGCCAAGTAGGAAGGGGGCCGGTCGGGGAGCTGTTTTTT
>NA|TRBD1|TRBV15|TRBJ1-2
CATSRDRGNYGYTF
TGTGCCACCAGCAGGGACAGGGGTAACTATGGCTACACCTTC
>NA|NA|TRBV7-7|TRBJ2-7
CASSLRDTDPYSYEQYF
TGTGCTAGCAGCCTACGGGACACCGACCCTTACTCCTACGAGCAGTACTTC
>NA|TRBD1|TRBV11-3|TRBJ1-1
CASSQQSVRQGTRNTEAFF
TGTGCCAGCAGCCAACAGTCCGTAAGACAGGGTACGAGGAACACTGAAGCTTTCTTT
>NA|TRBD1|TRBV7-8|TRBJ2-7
CASSPNQQGAQYF
TGTGCCAGCAGCCCCAATCAGCAGGGGGCACAGTACTTC
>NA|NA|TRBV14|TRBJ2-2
CASSQIGDPGELFF
TGTGCCAGCAGCCAAATCGGGGATCCCGGGGAGCTGTTTTTT
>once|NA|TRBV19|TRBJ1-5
CASSIGHLISNQPQHF
TGTGCCAGTAGTATCGGACATCTTATTAGCAATCAGCCCCAGCATTTT